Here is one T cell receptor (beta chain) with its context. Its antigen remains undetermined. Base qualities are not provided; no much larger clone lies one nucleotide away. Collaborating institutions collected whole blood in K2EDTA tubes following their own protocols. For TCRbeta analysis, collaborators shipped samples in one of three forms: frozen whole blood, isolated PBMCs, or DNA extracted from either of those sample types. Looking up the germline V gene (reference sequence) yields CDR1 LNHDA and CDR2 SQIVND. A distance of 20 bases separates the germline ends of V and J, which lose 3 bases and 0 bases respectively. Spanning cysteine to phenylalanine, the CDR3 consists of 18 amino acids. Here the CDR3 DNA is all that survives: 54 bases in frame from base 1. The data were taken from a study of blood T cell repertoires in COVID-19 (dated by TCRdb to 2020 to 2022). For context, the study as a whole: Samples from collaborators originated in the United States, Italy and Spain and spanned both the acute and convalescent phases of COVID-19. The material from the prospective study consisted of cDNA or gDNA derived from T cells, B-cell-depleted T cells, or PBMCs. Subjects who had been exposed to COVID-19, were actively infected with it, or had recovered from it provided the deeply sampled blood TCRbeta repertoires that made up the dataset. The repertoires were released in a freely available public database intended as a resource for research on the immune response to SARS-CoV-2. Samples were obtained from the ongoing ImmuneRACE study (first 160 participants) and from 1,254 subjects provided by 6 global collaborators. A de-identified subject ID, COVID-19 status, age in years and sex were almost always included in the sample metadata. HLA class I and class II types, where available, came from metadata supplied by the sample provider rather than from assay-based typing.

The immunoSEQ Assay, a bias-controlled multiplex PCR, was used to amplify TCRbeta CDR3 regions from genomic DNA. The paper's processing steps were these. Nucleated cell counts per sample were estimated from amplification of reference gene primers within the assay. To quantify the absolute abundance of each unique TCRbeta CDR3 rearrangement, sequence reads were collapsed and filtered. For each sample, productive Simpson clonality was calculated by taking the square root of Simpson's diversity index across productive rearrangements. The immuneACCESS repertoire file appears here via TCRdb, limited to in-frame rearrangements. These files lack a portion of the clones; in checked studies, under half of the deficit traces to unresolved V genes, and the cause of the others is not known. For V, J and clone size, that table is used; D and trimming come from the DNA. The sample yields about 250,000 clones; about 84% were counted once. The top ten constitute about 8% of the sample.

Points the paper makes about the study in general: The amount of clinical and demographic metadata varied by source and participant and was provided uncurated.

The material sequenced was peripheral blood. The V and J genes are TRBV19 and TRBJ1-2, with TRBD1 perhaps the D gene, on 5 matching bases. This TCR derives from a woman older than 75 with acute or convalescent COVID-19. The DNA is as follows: TGTGCCAGTAGTATGGCACCTATAGGGAGGGACGCTAACTATGGCTACACCTTC. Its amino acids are CASSMAPIGRDANYGYTF.